Listed below are T cell receptor beta chains from one sample, sequenced in a study of blood T cell repertoires in COVID-19. Here immunoSEQ multiplex PCR was the method, and the copy in TCRdb shows in-frame clones only, minus some. The sample carries about 150,000 clones, roughly 85% recorded once. Sequencing was performed on peripheral blood. These receptors all come from a human donor in a cohort sampled during active COVID-19. Both conserved end residues are part of each CDR3.

j_call: TRBJ1-5; v_call: TRBV30; cdr3_aa: CAWSVPGGPQHF
j_call: TRBJ2-3; v_call: TRBV19; cdr3_aa: CASSSGTTDTQYF
j_call: TRBJ1-3; v_call: TRBV28; cdr3_aa: CASSSSFSGNTIYF
j_call: TRBJ1-5; v_call: TRBV10-3; cdr3_aa: CAISESRAARNQPQHF
j_call: TRBJ2-2; v_call: TRBV2; cdr3_aa: CASSDGLSDTGELFF
j_call: TRBJ1-2; v_call: TRBV10-3; cdr3_aa: CAISESAGVYGYTF
j_call: TRBJ2-7; v_call: TRBV5-5; cdr3_aa: CASSRTAYEQYF
j_call: TRBJ2-2; v_call: TRBV19; cdr3_aa: CASRTNINTGELFF
j_call: TRBJ2-7; v_call: TRBV5-6; cdr3_aa: CASSRGGGLYEQYF
j_call: TRBJ2-7; v_call: TRBV28; cdr3_aa: CASSPLTGRYEQYF
j_call: TRBJ2-7; v_call: TRBV7-9; cdr3_aa: CASSPRTQPYEQYF
j_call: TRBJ2-7; v_call: TRBV7-9; cdr3_aa: CASSLAPTSSYEQYF
j_call: TRBJ2-7; v_call: TRBV28; cdr3_aa: CASTIRGTLYEQYF
j_call: TRBJ2-2; v_call: TRBV6-5; cdr3_aa: CASNQMTNTGELFF
j_call: TRBJ2-2; v_call: TRBV5-1; cdr3_aa: CASSHRASGLANTGELFF
j_call: TRBJ1-5; v_call: TRBV6-2/TRBV6-3; cdr3_aa: CASSYGGPPQHF
j_call: TRBJ2-7; v_call: TRBV4-1; cdr3_aa: CASSPRGGTSYEQYF
j_call: TRBJ1-2; v_call: TRBV7-2; cdr3_aa: CASSLVLGVAYGYTF
j_call: TRBJ1-2; v_call: TRBV28; cdr3_aa: CASSSGTIYGYTF
j_call: TRBJ1-1; v_call: TRBV14; cdr3_aa: CASSQRQVGTEAFF
j_call: TRBJ1-1; v_call: TRBV6-5; cdr3_aa: CASSYSEGALNTEAFF
j_call: TRBJ1-4; v_call: TRBV25-1; cdr3_aa: CASSEWGGTEKLFF
j_call: TRBJ2-7; v_call: TRBV30; cdr3_aa: CAWSSGTGVGYEQYF
j_call: TRBJ1-4; v_call: TRBV7-9; cdr3_aa: CASSSSGVNEKLFF
j_call: TRBJ1-6; v_call: TRBV28; cdr3_aa: CASSLSGGTGNSPLHF
j_call: TRBJ1-1; v_call: TRBV28; cdr3_aa: CASSLLRGINTEAFF
j_call: TRBJ2-3; v_call: TRBV7-2; cdr3_aa: CASSLAGGPGTDTQYF
j_call: TRBJ2-7; v_call: TRBV19; cdr3_aa: CASGDTYEQYF
j_call: TRBJ2-3; v_call: TRBV6-5; cdr3_aa: CASSVGQGVVDTQYF
j_call: TRBJ2-7; v_call: TRBV2; cdr3_aa: CASSEGGQGVPYEQYF
j_call: TRBJ1-4; v_call: TRBV7-2; cdr3_aa: CASSLDRSNEKLFF
j_call: TRBJ1-3; v_call: TRBV6-6; cdr3_aa: CASSPGTPGNTIYF
j_call: TRBJ1-2; v_call: TRBV5-4; cdr3_aa: CASSLVGGRGYTF
j_call: TRBJ2-7; v_call: TRBV6-6; cdr3_aa: CAATTPLGLGSYEQYF
j_call: TRBJ1-5; v_call: TRBV23-1; cdr3_aa: CASSRSTRPYFLYSNQPQHF
j_call: TRBJ2-7; v_call: TRBV6-1; cdr3_aa: CASSETRQGTGEQYF
j_call: TRBJ1-2; v_call: TRBV10-2; cdr3_aa: CASRGTGIIGYTF